The 23 T cell receptor beta chains given below trace back to one sample, sequenced in a study of identical twins. TCRdb reprocessed the 5' RACE reads via MiXCR and lists one record per CDR3 protein. The sample lists some 1,700,000 distinct CDR3 sequences, less than 35% occurring once. Specimen: cord blood. These receptors were collected from a newborn girl in good health.

This chain uses TRBV10-3 with TRBJ2-4, with TRBD1 identical over 7 bases. The end of the DNA fits TRBJ2-7 better, so the J call may be wrong. The CDR3 is 14 residues long. Germline V lookup: CDR1 ENHRY, CDR2 SYGVKD. The chain's CDR3 is CAISPRDSAYEQYF. The CDR3 DNA sequence: TGTGCCATCAGCCCCCGGGACAGTGCCTACGAGCAGTACTTC.

This clonotype was detected ten times or more. The rearrangement uses TRBV5-1 and TRBJ1-2; D is uncertain. Germline V gene sequence: CDR1 SGHRS, CDR2 YFSETQ. The ends were cut back, 4 bases at V and 4 bases at J, with 11 bases in the middle. The CDR3 spans 13 residues. CDR3 amino acids: CASSPRTVYGYTF. As DNA, the CDR3 is TGCGCCAGCAGCCCTAGGACGGTCTATGGCTACACCTTC.

V and J are TRBV28 and TRBJ1-5; maybe TRBD1 (5 bases). The V and J ends lost 2 bases and 6 bases respectively, with 11 bases between them. Germline CDR1 reads MDHEN; CDR2 reads SYDVKM. The CDR3 has 14 residues. In DNA form, the CDR3 reads TGTGCCAGCAGTTTAGCTCGACAGAGTCAGCCCCAGCATTTT. Its translation is CASSLARQSQPQHF.

The table lists this clonotype with many counts. V is TRBV29-1 and J is TRBJ1-2; TRBD1 is a possible D gene (6 bases). Germline CDR1 and CDR2: SQVTM and ANQGSEA. The CDR3 contains 10 residues. Trimming stripped 5 bases from V and 12 bases from J, with 13 bases between. The DNA of the CDR3 is TGCAGCGTTCGTACAGGGCTTAACACCTTC. Its protein product is CSVRTGLNTF.

The genes are TRBV20-1 and TRBJ2-2; maybe TRBD2 (6 bases). The CDR3 sequence is 13 residues long. Looked up from germline, CDR1 is DFQATT and CDR2 is SNEGSKA (reference sequence). Trimming pared 3 bases from V and 6 bases from J, leaving 11 bases between. The CDR3 protein is CSARALAPGELFF. The CDR3 region has the DNA TGCAGTGCTAGGGCTCTAGCGCCCGGGGAGCTGTTTTTT.

V gene TRBV29-1 combines with J gene TRBJ1-1; D is unclear. The germline gives CDR1 SQVTM, CDR2 ANQGSEA. V was cut by 4 bases and J by 5 bases, with 14 bases left in between. The CDR3 contains 13 residues. The CDR3 bases are TGCAGCGTTGTGAACCCGGGAGGTACTGAAGCTTTCTTT. It translates to CSVVNPGGTEAFF.

This clonotype was recorded at least ten times. The V and J genes are TRBV5-1 and TRBJ2-3; D gene unclear. This CDR3 has 14 amino acids. Trimming took 0 bases from V and 6 from J, leaving 11 bases between them. From germline, CDR1 is SGHRS and CDR2 YFSETQ. The CDR3 loop reads CASSLEVLWDTQYF. CDR3 DNA: TGCGCCAGCAGCTTGGAGGTCCTCTGGGATACGCAGTATTTT.

This clonotype was detected once. V usage is TRBV28 and J usage is TRBJ2-3; TRBD2 might be the D (6 bases). This CDR3 is built from 16 residues. Germline loops: CDR1 MDHEN, CDR2 SYDVKM. V was trimmed by 5 bases and J by 4 bases, leaving 19 bases between them. CDR3 sequence (DNA): TGTGCCAGCAGTCTTATGGGACCTCCGGGGGCAGATACGCAGTATTTT. Translating gives CASSLMGPPGADTQYF.

The rearrangement links TRBV10-3 to TRBJ2-1; 11 nucleotides agree with TRBD2. The CDR3 consists of 16 residues. Germline V gene sequence: CDR1 ENHRY, CDR2 SYGVKD. V trimming: 10 bases; J trimming: 4 bases; junction bases outside the gene matches: 12. In DNA form, the CDR3 reads TGTGCCACCTCAAAACTAGCGGGAGAGGGATACAATGAGCAGTTCTTC. Protein product: CATSKLAGEGYNEQFF.

The rearrangement links TRBV6-5 to TRBJ2-4; TRBD1 is a possible D gene (5 bases). V lost 9 bases and J 0 bases, leaving 12 bases between the germline ends. This CDR3 spans 14 amino acids. Germline CDR1 MNHEY, CDR2 SVGAGI. CDR3 amino acids: CASLTTVAKNIQYF. The CDR3 region has the DNA TGTGCCAGTCTCACGACAGTAGCCAAAAACATTCAGTACTTC.

The genes are TRBV2 and TRBJ2-7, with unresolved D. Germline V gives CDR1 SNHLY, CDR2 FYNNEI. V gave up 4 bases and J gave up 0 bases, with 13 bases separating them. CDR3 length: 15 residues. CDR3 amino acids: CASSVEVRDSYEQYF. The DNA of the CDR3 is TGTGCCAGCAGTGTCGAGGTTAGGGACTCCTACGAGCAGTACTTC.

Remarks on this clonotype: A much larger clonotype is one base distant, so this may be a read error. The chain combines TRBV12-3 or TRBV12-4 with TRBJ1-5; maybe TRBD1 (5 bases). The CDR3 extends over 15 amino acids. The CDR3 region is CVSSLGPNSNQPQHF. Here the CDR3 DNA reads TGTGTCAGCAGTTTGGGGCCGAATAGCAATCAGCCCCAGCATTTT.

The V and J genes are TRBV24-1 and TRBJ1-1, with D unresolved. V was trimmed by 4 bases and J by 2 bases, leaving 4 bases between them. Per germline, CDR1 KGHDR and CDR2 SFDVKD. The CDR3 length is 12 residues. CDR3: CATSEDNTEAFF. The CDR3 DNA follows: TGTGCCACCAGTGAAGACAACACTGAAGCTTTCTTT.

J is TRBJ1-5 and V is TRBV20-1, with 7 bases matching TRBD1. V lost 3 bases, J lost 0 bases, and 5 bases stayed unmatched. Germline CDR1 and CDR2: DFQATT and SNEGSKA (reference sequence). The CDR3 has 15 residues. In DNA form, the CDR3 reads TGCAGTGCTAGTGGGACAGCATATAGCAATCAGCCCCAGCATTTT. Residues: CSASGTAYSNQPQHF.

The table lists this clonotype with a few counts. The V gene is TRBV24-1, the J gene TRBJ2-1, with 13 nucleotides matching TRBD2. Germline-derived CDR1 and CDR2 are KGHDR and SFDVKD. This CDR3 has 16 amino acids. V shed 1 base and J 6 bases; nucleotides not matched to a gene: 2. The CDR3 DNA is TGTGCCACCAGTGATTTTGGGACTAGCGGGACCAATGAGCAGTTCTTC. This translates into CATSDFGTSGTNEQFF.

The chain combines TRBV6-5 with TRBJ1-1, with D possibly matching TRBD1 (5 bases). Germline V gene lookup returns CDR1 MNHEY and CDR2 SVGAGI. This CDR3 contains 14 residues. V was trimmed by 6 bases and J by 5 bases, leaving 16 bases between them. In DNA, the CDR3 is TGTGCCAGCAGAGGAGGGACGGGAGGGACTGAAGCTTTCTTT. It specifies CASRGGTGGTEAFF.

The J gene is TRBJ1-1, the V gene TRBV3-1; no clear D gene. Looked up from germline, CDR1 is LGHDT and CDR2 is YNNKEL (reference sequence). The CDR3 consists of 18 residues. Trimming took off 1 base at V and 1 base at J, with 19 bases between the two ends. The CDR3 coding sequence is TGTGCCAGCAGCCAAGGGATACTAAGGGAACGGCAGAACACTGAAGCTTTCTTT. Protein sequence: CASSQGILRERQNTEAFF. Filled out from reference TRBV3-1 and TRBJ1-1, the complete variable domain reads DTAVSQTPKYLVTQMGNDKSIKCEQNLGHDTMYWYKQDSKKFLKIMFSYNNKELIINETVPNRFSPKSPDKAHLNLHINSLELGDSAVYFCASSQGILRERQNTEAFFGQGTRLTVV.

The chain has TRBV28 and TRBJ2-7, with 7 nucleotides matching TRBD1. The DNA matches TRBJ2-5 better at its end, which makes the J call doubtful. This CDR3 is built from 15 residues. Germline values: CDR1 MDHEN, CDR2 SYDVKM. The CDR3 loop is CASTLGGTGQETQYF. Written as DNA, the CDR3 is TGTGCCAGCACCTTAGGGGGCACGGGCCAAGAGACCCAGTACTTC.

The chain links TRBV28 to TRBJ2-1; D call uncertain. This CDR3 is built from 12 residues. Germline loops: CDR1 MDHEN, CDR2 SYDVKM. Trimming removed 7 bases at V and 8 bases at J, with 12 bases between. In DNA, the CDR3 is TGTGCCAGCATAAACGGGTTTCATGAGCAGTTCTTC. Protein sequence: CASINGFHEQFF.

The chain has TRBV13 and TRBJ2-1; 7 bases line up with TRBD2. V gave up 8 bases and J gave up 7 bases; unmatched junction bases: 20. Germline loops: CDR1 PRHDT, CDR2 FYEKMQ (reference sequence). The CDR3 consists of 17 residues. The CDR3 region has the DNA TGTGCCAGCTCTCGACCGTATCTTCTGGGGGGGGGAAATGAGCAGTTCTTC. Its translation is CASSRPYLLGGGNEQFF.

The genes are TRBV2 and TRBJ2-7; a possible D gene is TRBD1 (5 bases). The CDR3 covers 19 residues. The germline V and J ends were trimmed by 4 bases and 2 bases, with 27 bases remaining between them. Per the germline V gene, CDR1 is SNHLY and CDR2 is FYNNEI. CDR3 sequence reads: CASSVGASSSFRKAYEQYF. The CDR3 DNA sequence: TGTGCCAGCAGTGTAGGGGCCTCGAGTAGCTTCCGAAAGGCCTACGAGCAGTACTTC.

The chain links TRBV27 to TRBJ2-7; 10 bases match TRBD2. CDR1 and CDR2 (germline): MNHEY, SMNVEV (reference sequence). V lost 5 bases and J lost 10; bases outside the gene matches: 20. The CDR3 extends over 17 amino acids. CDR3 amino acids: CASSDRPSGGPVAVQYF. In DNA, the CDR3 is TGTGCCAGCAGTGATCGTCCTAGCGGGGGCCCCGTGGCCGTTCAGTACTTC.

This clonotype was counted only a few times. The chain carries TRBV28 and TRBJ2-4; 7 positions agree with TRBD1. The CDR3 runs to 16 residues. Looked up from germline, CDR1 is MDHEN and CDR2 is SYDVKM. J was trimmed by 3 bases and V by 2 bases; bases with no gene match: 7. In DNA form, the CDR3 reads TGTGCCAGCAGTTTAGGGAAAGGACAGGTCAAAAACATTCAGTACTTC. This gives the protein CASSLGKGQVKNIQYF.